This T cell receptor beta chain was retrieved from a study of T-cell memory formation after mild COVID-19. The CDR3 totals 14 residues. Germline V gene sequence: CDR1 MRHNA, CDR2 SNTAGT. The germline V and J ends were trimmed by 6 bases and 5 bases, with 16 bases remaining between them. TCRdb used MiXCR to reprocess the 5' RACE reads, holding one entry per CDR3 protein. The repertoire holds about 430,000 distinct CDR3 sequences, with approximately 25% as singletons. In this sample, this clonotype turned up a few times. This chain joins TRBV6-4 and TRBJ1-1; maybe TRBD1 (5 bases). Sequenced material: PBMCs or a T cell subset sorted from them (not recorded which). This clonotype was sampled from an adult woman who had mild COVID-19 (a few samples of this study predate the infection). Cell type and time point are not known. The CDR3 nucleotides are TGTGCCAGCAGGAGACAGTACGGGAGAACTGAAGCTTTCTTT. It is translated as CASRRQYGRTEAFF.